Sequencing of this TCR beta chain was carried out in a study of T cell repertoires in cytomegalovirus infection. For the study at large: CMV epitopes in the study were HLA-C-restricted (recently identified) and HLA-B-restricted (well studied). TCR beta signatures that were public indicated CMV infection and matching HLA type. Points from the study as a whole: Clonotypes of TCR beta that were HLA-C-restricted and CMV-specific dominated the ex vivo response.

Germline V lookup: CDR1 SGHVS, CDR2 FNYEAQ. The V and J ends lost 4 bases and 13 bases, in that order; junction bases with no gene match: 4. The CDR3 contains 13 residues. TCRdb redid the calling of the reads with MiXCR, one entry per CDR3 protein. This sample carries 110,000 to 150,000 distinct CDR3 sequences, 32% of them seen once, and the ten largest clones take roughly 50%. Points on this clonotype: Its cognate antigen is unknown.

The sequencing here drew on CD8+ T cells from cultured PBMCs, taken from culture after CMV antigen stimulation. The chain links TRBV7-6 to TRBJ2-1; 13 bases fit TRBD2. This TCR came from a human donor in good health (CMV status not recorded). Some clones in this sample may be carry-over from other donors' samples. Written as DNA, the CDR3 is TGTGCCAGCAGCTCGGGACTAGCGGGGCCACAGTTCTTC. This codes for CASSSGLAGPQFF.